The 13 T cell receptor beta chains given below trace back to one sample, sequenced in a study of blood T cell repertoires in COVID-19. TCRdb's table, derived via immunoSEQ multiplex PCR, lists solely in-frame clones and lacks some. The sample holds roughly 360,000 clones; 85% to 90% are singletons and the top ten take approximately 1%. The sequencing input was PBMCs or T cells enriched from blood (not recorded which). Receptor source: a woman in her twenties or thirties with acute COVID-19.

This clone has just a few counts. The J gene is TRBJ2-7, the V gene TRBV6-5; 10 bases match TRBD1. In germline, CDR1 is MNHEY, CDR2 SVGAGI. The ends lost 6 bases at V and 7 bases at J; junction bases unmatched: 3. CDR3 length: 12 amino acids. CDR3 in DNA: TGTGCCAGCAGGGACAGGGGGGGAGAGCAGTACTTC. It specifies CASRDRGGEQYF.

The genes are TRBV5-1 and TRBJ2-7; D possibly corresponds to TRBD2 (6 bases). The CDR3 sequence is 14 residues long. CDR1 is SGHRS and CDR2 is YFSETQ in the germline V gene. V was clipped by 0 bases and J by 3 bases, with 10 bases between them. The CDR3 DNA reads as TGCGCCAGCAGCTTGGTGGGGGGTTACTACGAGCAGTACTTC. This sequence encodes CASSLVGGYYEQYF. Together with reference TRBV5-1 and TRBJ2-7, the CDR3 gives the full variable domain: KAGVTQTPRYLIKTRGQQVTLSCSPISGHRSVSWYQQTPGQGLQFLFEYFSETQRNKGNFPGRFSGRQFSNSRSEMNVSTLELGDSALYLCASSLVGGYYEQYFGPGTRLTVT.

This chain connects TRBV7-9 to TRBJ1-5; D unresolved. The germline V gene encodes CDR1 SEHNR and CDR2 FQNEAQ (reference sequence). Trimming cost V 2 bases and J 8 bases, with 7 bases left between them. The CDR3 has 12 amino acids. The CDR3 here is CASSLMGEPQHF. For the CDR3, the DNA is TGTGCCAGCAGCTTAATGGGAGAGCCCCAGCATTTT. Filled out from reference TRBV7-9 and TRBJ1-5, the complete variable domain reads DTGVSQNPRHKITKRGQNVTFRCDPISEHNRLYWYRQTLGQGPEFLTYFQNEAQLEKSRLLSDRFSAERPKGSFSTLEIQRTEQGDSAMYLCASSLMGEPQHFGDGTRLSIL.

The CDR3 region has the DNA TGCAGCGTTGTGACAGGGGACTACTATGGCTACACCTTC. Translating it yields CSVVTGDYYGYTF. This chain joins TRBV29-1 and TRBJ1-2, with 8 bases fitting TRBD1. The CDR3 loop spans 13 amino acids. V was clipped by 4 bases and J by 3 bases; unmatched bases: 4. Germline lookup yields CDR1 SQVTM and CDR2 ANQGSEA.

J is TRBJ1-2 and V is TRBV13; tentative D call: TRBD1 (5 bases). The CDR3 is 13 amino acids. V was pared by 2 bases and J by 4 bases, with 8 bases between. Germline V gene sequence: CDR1 PRHDT, CDR2 FYEKMQ (reference sequence). The CDR3 spells CASSLTGGYGYTF. The CDR3 DNA follows: TGTGCCAGCAGCTTAACGGGGGGCTATGGCTACACCTTC.

This chain links TRBV4-3 with TRBJ1-4; D possibly corresponds to TRBD1 (6 bases). The V gene lost 0 bases and the J gene lost 5 bases, with 10 bases spanning the gap. The CDR3 has 15 amino acids. Germline V CDR1 and CDR2: LGHNA, YSLEER. In DNA form, the CDR3 reads TGCGCCAGCAGCCAAGATCACAGGGAGAATGAAAAACTGTTTTTT. Protein sequence: CASSQDHRENEKLFF.

This chain joins TRBV29-1 and TRBJ2-5, with 8 bases identical to TRBD2. This CDR3 has 14 residues. CDR1 is SQVTM, CDR2 ANQGSEA, per germline. V dropped 4 bases and J dropped 4; count of bases not matched to a gene: 8. CDR3 nucleotides: TGCAGCGTTGCACGGGGGGGGGCCCGAGAGACCCAGTACTTC. Translating it yields CSVARGGARETQYF.

This clone has only a few counts. CDR3 DNA: TGCGCCAGCAGCCAAGACGCGGATTCACCCCTCCACTTT. Amino acids: CASSQDADSPLHF. The genes are TRBV4-1 and TRBJ1-6; D gene ambiguous. V was cut by 0 bases and J by 8 bases, with 5 bases left in between. This CDR3 is built from 13 residues. The germline V gene encodes CDR1 MGHRA and CDR2 YSYEKL.

The table lists this clone with a count of one. V usage is TRBV29-1 and J usage is TRBJ2-5, with TRBD2 matching 11 bases. V lost 7 bases, J lost 5 bases, and 6 bases stayed unmatched. The CDR3 is 13 residues long. CDR1 and CDR2 from the germline V gene are SQVTM and ANQGSEA. The CDR3 here is CSAHSGGAETQYF. The CDR3 nucleotides are TGCAGCGCCCATAGCGGGGGGGCGGAGACCCAGTACTTC.

The chain joins TRBV24-1 to TRBJ2-3; TRBD2 matches at 8 bases. This CDR3 comprises 15 residues. The V and J ends lost 7 bases and 1 base, in that order; junction bases with no gene match: 6. Germline assignment: CDR1 KGHDR and CDR2 SFDVKD. The CDR3 DNA follows: TGTGCCACCAGAGAGAGCGGGGGCGGCACAGATACGCAGTATTTT. Its protein is CATRESGGGTDTQYF.

The V gene is TRBV28, the J gene TRBJ1-1; a possible D gene is TRBD1 (6 bases). In germline, CDR1 is MDHEN, CDR2 SYDVKM. The CDR3 contains 15 residues. V lost 4 bases and J 4 bases, leaving 16 bases between the germline ends. This CDR3 is CASSSGVRGTTEAFF. CDR3 in DNA: TGTGCCAGCAGTTCAGGGGTAAGGGGAACCACTGAAGCTTTCTTT. Supplemented by reference TRBV28 and TRBJ1-1, the full variable domain reads DVKVTQSSRYLVKRTGEKVFLECVQDMDHENMFWYRQDPGLGLRLIYFSYDVKMKEKGDIPEGYSVSREKKERFSLILESASTNQTSMYLCASSSGVRGTTEAFFGQGTRLTVV.

This chain joins TRBV14 and TRBJ1-2; possibly TRBD1 for D (6 bases). The CDR3 has 15 amino acids. V was pared by 2 bases and J by 8 bases, with 18 bases between. Germline CDR1 reads SGHDN; CDR2 reads FVKESK. The DNA of the CDR3 is TGTGCCAGCAGCCAAAACCACGGGGGGGCTGGAGGCTACACCTTC. Its translation is CASSQNHGGAGGYTF.

The CDR3 region is CALLRAPLQGAFF. The CDR3 DNA sequence: TGTGCACTTTTGCGCGCACCTCTTCAGGGGGCTTTCTTT. The V call is TRBV24-1, the J call TRBJ1-1; perhaps TRBD1 as D (6 bases). Germline-derived CDR1 and CDR2 are KGHDR and SFDVKD. CDR3 length: 13 residues.